One sample yielded the 27 T cell receptor beta chains listed below, sequenced in a study of cytomegalovirus exposure and HLA in healthy donors. This PCR relied on a set of 60 Vbeta primers and 13 Jbeta primers. Some clones are missing from TCRdb's copy, which holds only in-frame ones; the method was immunoSEQ multiplex PCR. The table counts 95,000 to 110,000 clones; about 3% lies in the top ten. Sequencing was carried out using PBMCs. All receptors come from a man between 35 and 55 years old in good health and CMV-seronegative.

The chain couples TRBV2 to TRBJ2-1, with 12 bases aligning to TRBD2. Unmatched junction bases numbered 2, after V lost 6 bases and J lost 2 bases. CDR3 size: 15 residues. Per the germline V gene, CDR1 is SNHLY and CDR2 is FYNNEI. The CDR3: CASRRTSGAYNEQFF. The CDR3 DNA reads TGTGCCAGCAGGCGGACTAGCGGGGCCTACAATGAGCAGTTCTTC.

The V and J genes are TRBV28 and TRBJ2-1; D call uncertain. There are 15 residues in the CDR3. Between the trimmed V and J ends, which lost 1 base and 0 bases, there was a span of 7 bases. CDR1 is MDHEN and CDR2 is SYDVKM in the germline V gene. Written as DNA, the CDR3 is TGTGCCAGCAGTTTATTAGAGAGCTCCTACAATGAGCAGTTCTTC. Protein product: CASSLLESSYNEQFF. The whole variable domain, remainder taken from reference TRBV28 and TRBJ2-1, is DVKVTQSSRYLVKRTGEKVFLECVQDMDHENMFWYRQDPGLGLRLIYFSYDVKMKEKGDIPEGYSVSREKKERFSLILESASTNQTSMYLCASSLLESSYNEQFFGPGTRLTVL.

The genes are TRBV19 and TRBJ1-5; 8 bases agree with TRBD1. The germline V gene encodes CDR1 LNHDA and CDR2 SQIVND (reference sequence). The CDR3 length is 13 residues. V dropped 4 bases and J dropped 5; count of bases not matched to a gene: 1. Here the CDR3 reads CASSKQGDQPQHF. Here the CDR3 DNA reads TGTGCCAGTAGTAAACAGGGGGATCAGCCCCAGCATTTT.

The chain joins TRBV5-1 to TRBJ2-3, with D perhaps TRBD1 (5 bases). V gave up 5 bases and J gave up 0 bases, with 13 bases separating them. CDR3 length equals 15 residues. Germline V CDR1 and CDR2: SGHRS, YFSETQ. The CDR3 coding sequence is TGCGCCAGCAGAGGGGTCACGGGCAGCACAGATACGCAGTATTTT. Its protein product is CASRGVTGSTDTQYF. The variable domain in full, completed from reference TRBV5-1 and TRBJ2-3, reads KAGVTQTPRYLIKTRGQQVTLSCSPISGHRSVSWYQQTPGQGLQFLFEYFSETQRNKGNFPGRFSGRQFSNSRSEMNVSTLELGDSALYLCASRGVTGSTDTQYFGPGTRLTVL.

The rearrangement joins TRBV10-2 to TRBJ2-5; TRBD2 aligns across 8 bases. CDR1 is WSHSY and CDR2 is SAAADI in the germline V gene. The CDR3 extends over 17 amino acids. V lost 6 bases to trimming and J lost 6 bases; unmatched junction nucleotides: 18. The CDR3 coding sequence is TGCGCCAGCAGCCACGGTACGAGCGGGGGTAACGGAAAGACCCAGTACTTC. Encoded protein: CASSHGTSGGNGKTQYF.

This chain uses TRBV9 with TRBJ2-3; tentatively, D is TRBD2 (5 bases). V lost 4 bases, J lost 6 bases, and 12 bases lay in between. Germline V lookup: CDR1 SGDLS, CDR2 YYNGEE. The CDR3 runs 13 residues. The CDR3 coding sequence is TGTGCCAGCAGCTCCACCGGGAAGGATACGCAGTATTTT. This gives the protein CASSSTGKDTQYF.

The chain links TRBV13 to TRBJ1-5; 7 bases agree with TRBD1. CDR1 is PRHDT and CDR2 is FYEKMQ in the germline V gene (reference sequence). Trimming removed 5 bases from V and 1 base from J; junction bases left unmatched: 5. This CDR3 has 15 residues. Written as DNA, the CDR3 is TGTGCCAGCAGCAGACAGGGAATAAGCAATCAGCCCCAGCATTTT. It specifies CASSRQGISNQPQHF.

The V gene is TRBV18, the J gene TRBJ2-1, with 7 bases identical to TRBD2. V lost 5 bases to trimming and J lost 0 bases; unmatched junction nucleotides: 4. Germline V gene sequence: CDR1 KGHSH, CDR2 LQKENI. The CDR3 totals 15 residues. The CDR3 DNA reads TGTGCCAGCTCAGCACTAGCGCGCTCCTACAATGAGCAGTTCTTC. Translated, it gives CASSALARSYNEQFF.

The DNA for the CDR3 is TGTGCCAGCAGCGTAGCTAGGTCCGGGGGACAGGATAACTATGGCTACACCTTC. This sequence encodes CASSVARSGGQDNYGYTF. The chain joins TRBV9 to TRBJ1-2, with TRBD1 identical over 8 bases. CDR1 is SGDLS, CDR2 YYNGEE, per germline. Trimming took 0 bases from V and 1 from J; bases not matched to a gene: 11. The CDR3 is made up of 18 amino acids.

V gene TRBV5-6 combines with J gene TRBJ2-3; 14 bases are shared with TRBD2. Trimming took 0 bases from V and 2 from J; bases not matched to a gene: 8. The germline gives CDR1 SGHDT, CDR2 YYEEEE. This CDR3 comprises 19 residues. The DNA for the CDR3 is TGTGCCAGCAGCTTGGTTTGGACTAGCGGGGGGAAGTTCACAGATACGCAGTATTTT. This codes for CASSLVWTSGGKFTDTQYF.

The chain recombines TRBV11-3 with TRBJ1-1; 7 bases are a match to TRBD1. Losses at the gene ends were 0 bases for V and 6 bases for J; bases not matched to a gene: 10. Germline V gene lookup returns CDR1 SGHNT and CDR2 YENEEA. The CDR3 is made up of 16 amino acids. CDR3 sequence (DNA): TGTGCCAGCAGCTTAGACCCCCCCAGACAGGGCCCTGAAGCTTTCTTT. Encoded protein: CASSLDPPRQGPEAFF.

The gene calls are TRBV19 and TRBJ2-3; D not certain. This CDR3 has 10 residues. V lost 11 bases, J lost 0 bases, and 3 bases lay in between. Germline CDR1 reads LNHDA; CDR2 reads SQIVND (reference sequence). In nucleotides, the CDR3 is TGTGCCCTTAGCACAGATACGCAGTATTTT. The encoded protein is CALSTDTQYF. Full variable domain (remainder filled in from reference TRBV19 and TRBJ2-3): DGGITQSPKYLFRKEGQNVTLSCEQNLNHDAMYWYRQDPGQGLRLIYYSQIVNDFQKGDIAEGYSVSREKKESFPLTVTSAQKNPTAFYLCALSTDTQYFGPGTRLTVL.

The J gene is TRBJ2-3, the V gene TRBV29-1, with 12 bases that match TRBD2. Germline trimming cut 6 bases from V and 3 bases from J; bases unmatched to any gene: 13. Looked up from germline, CDR1 is SQVTM and CDR2 is ANQGSEA. This CDR3 is 17 amino acids long. The CDR3 reads CSVRSYLAGGPTDTQYF. Written as DNA, the CDR3 is TGCAGCGTGCGAAGCTACCTAGCGGGAGGGCCTACAGATACGCAGTATTTT.

V is TRBV9 and J is TRBJ2-2, with TRBD2 matching over 14 bases. Germline CDR1 reads SGDLS; CDR2 reads YYNGEE. The CDR3 has 16 amino acids. V lost 4 bases, J lost 6 bases, and 5 bases stayed unmatched. In DNA, the CDR3 is TGTGCCAGCAGCACGGGACTAGCGGGAGTTGCCGGGGAGCTGTTTTTT. Encoded protein: CASSTGLAGVAGELFF. The full variable domain, in which reference TRBV9 and TRBJ2-2 provide the parts outside the CDR3, is DSGVTQTPKHLITATGQRVTLRCSPRSGDLSVYWYQQSLDQGLQFLIQYYNGEERAKGNILERFSAQQFPDLHSELNLSSLELGDSALYFCASSTGLAGVAGELFFGEGSRLTVL.

V and J are TRBV7-2 and TRBJ2-1; D is unclear. Germline V gene lookup returns CDR1 SGHTA and CDR2 FQGNSA. V lost 4 bases and J lost 7, with 11 bases in between. The length of the CDR3 is 13 residues. CDR3 sequence (DNA): TGTGCCAGCAGCTCGGAGCGAATGAATGAGCAGTTCTTC. This sequence encodes CASSSERMNEQFF.

V usage is TRBV19 and J usage is TRBJ2-3, with D possibly TRBD2 on 5 matching bases. The CDR3 loop spans 16 amino acids. Germline lookup yields CDR1 LNHDA and CDR2 SQIVND (reference sequence). The ends were cut back, 4 bases at V and 5 bases at J, with 19 bases in the middle. CDR3 protein: CASSNTRTTILDTQYF. CDR3 nucleotides: TGTGCCAGTAGTAATACGCGCACGACTATACTAGATACGCAGTATTTT. Supplemented by reference TRBV19 and TRBJ2-3, the full variable domain reads DGGITQSPKYLFRKEGQNVTLSCEQNLNHDAMYWYRQDPGQGLRLIYYSQIVNDFQKGDIAEGYSVSREKKESFPLTVTSAQKNPTAFYLCASSNTRTTILDTQYFGPGTRLTVL.

V gene TRBV7-6 combines with J gene TRBJ2-2; maybe TRBD1 (5 bases). The ends were cut back, 5 bases at V and 0 bases at J, with 10 bases in the middle. Germline V gives CDR1 SGHVS, CDR2 FNYEAQ. The CDR3 loop spans 15 amino acids. For the CDR3, the DNA is TGTGCCAGCAGCCCAGGGCCCGCGAACACCGGGGAGCTGTTTTTT. This sequence encodes CASSPGPANTGELFF.

V gene TRBV7-9 combines with J gene TRBJ2-7, with a possible D match to TRBD2 (6 bases). From germline, CDR1 is SEHNR and CDR2 FQNEAQ (reference sequence). Trimming took 5 bases from V and 6 from J, leaving 20 bases between them. The length of the CDR3 is 15 residues. This CDR3 is CASSLGGRVVPEQYF. The CDR3, as DNA: TGTGCCAGCAGCCTGGGAGGCAGGGTCGTTCCCGAGCAGTACTTC.

V is TRBV10-3 and J is TRBJ2-7, with TRBD2 as a possible D gene (6 bases). V shed 6 bases and J shed 3 bases, with 15 bases lying between them. The CDR3 is 14 residues long. Looked up from germline, CDR1 is ENHRY and CDR2 is SYGVKD. Here the CDR3 reads CAISPGLGFYEQYF. The CDR3, as DNA: TGTGCCATCAGCCCGGGACTGGGTTTCTACGAGCAGTACTTC.

The chain joins TRBV6-1 to TRBJ1-2; 10 bases map to TRBD1. Germline CDR1 and CDR2: MNHNS and SASEGT. V trimming: 5 bases; J trimming: 5 bases; junction bases outside the gene matches: 2. CDR3 length: 13 amino acids. The CDR3 loop reads CASSRTGGYGYTF. DNA for the CDR3: TGTGCCAGCAGTAGGACAGGGGGTTATGGCTACACCTTC.

This chain uses TRBV7-2 with TRBJ2-2; a weak D match, TRBD1 (6 bases). CDR3 length equals 15 residues. Trimming took off 4 bases at V and 1 base at J, with 10 bases between the two ends. Per germline, CDR1 SGHTA and CDR2 FQGNSA. CDR3 loop: CASSYRTVNTGELFF. The CDR3 DNA reads as TGTGCCAGCAGCTACCGGACAGTGAACACCGGGGAGCTGTTTTTT.

This chain links TRBV5-1 with TRBJ2-3; D uncertain. The germline V gene encodes CDR1 SGHRS and CDR2 YFSETQ. The CDR3 has 15 residues. Deletions cut 3 bases from V and 0 bases from J, with 11 bases between. The chain's CDR3 is CASSSPGPSTDTQYF. CDR3 DNA sequence: TGCGCCAGCAGCTCGCCGGGTCCGAGCACAGATACGCAGTATTTT.

The chain carries TRBV9 and TRBJ2-3, with D perhaps TRBD2 (6 bases). The CDR3 is made up of 15 amino acids. CDR1 is SGDLS, CDR2 YYNGEE, per germline. V shed 3 bases and J shed 3 bases, with 14 bases lying between them. CDR3: CASSAPGVGTDTQYF. CDR3 bases: TGTGCCAGCAGCGCACCGGGAGTAGGTACAGATACGCAGTATTTT.

V gene TRBV30 combines with J gene TRBJ2-5, with D tentatively TRBD2 (6 bases). Matching the DNA end better, TRBJ2-7 makes the J call doubtful. CDR1 and CDR2 (germline): GTSNPN, SVGIG (reference sequence). The CDR3 length is 15 residues. CDR3 DNA: TGTGCCTGGAGCTCCCCGCGGGATAGGTCCTACGAGCAGTACTTC. Protein product: CAWSSPRDRSYEQYF.

V gene TRBV6-6 combines with J gene TRBJ2-1, with TRBD2 matching over 10 bases. The CDR3 has 15 amino acids. V shed 7 bases and J 4 bases; nucleotides not matched to a gene: 7. Germline V lookup: CDR1 MNHNY, CDR2 SVGAGI (reference sequence). The CDR3 region is CASNPSGSGYNEQFF. CDR3 DNA: TGTGCCAGCAATCCTAGCGGGAGTGGGTACAATGAGCAGTTCTTC.

The chain combines TRBV7-2 with TRBJ1-5; 7 nucleotides line up with TRBD1. This CDR3 spans 14 amino acids. The trim removed 5 bases at V and 3 bases at J, leaving 4 bases unmatched. Germline V gives CDR1 SGHTA, CDR2 FQGNSA. CDR3: CASSVTGFNQPQHF. CDR3 nucleotides: TGTGCCAGCAGCGTGACAGGGTTCAATCAGCCCCAGCATTTT.

The chain recombines TRBV5-5 with TRBJ1-1; possibly TRBD1 for D (6 bases). Trimming took 0 bases from V and 11 from J, leaving 20 bases between them. The CDR3 length is 15 residues. Germline V gene data show CDR1 as SGHKS and CDR2 as YYEKEE (reference sequence). CDR3 in amino acids: CASSLGGGGRETAFF. The CDR3 region has the DNA TGTGCCAGCAGCTTGGGCGGCGGGGGGCGAGAAACGGCTTTCTTT.